This TCR beta chain was sequenced in a study of cytomegalovirus exposure and HLA in healthy donors. Turning to the study itself: Earlier work reported 110 million or so unique TCR beta sequences from 180 million or so T cells. Study conclusions and caveats: Later, an analysis found that common viral pathogens appeared to be linked with several of the most significant clusters.

Germline loops: CDR1 SEHNR, CDR2 FQNEAQ (reference sequence). Between the trimmed V and J ends, which lost 1 base and 2 bases, there was a span of 15 bases. This CDR3 is built from 17 residues. PCR primers comprised 60 Vbeta and 13 Jbeta primers. The method was immunoSEQ multiplex PCR; TCRdb's version includes in-frame clones alone and lacks a portion of them. The sample has around 160,000 clones; around three quarters are singletons. Comments on this clone: Its cognate antigen is unknown.

The chain carries TRBV7-9 and TRBJ1-5; weak D call: TRBD1 (6 bases). The TCR sequence derives from a man aged 50-60 years in good health and CMV-seropositive. The sequencing sample was made of PBMCs. As DNA, the CDR3 is TGTGCCAGCAGCTTAGGGCCCTCAGGGGTCGGCAATCAGCCCCAGCATTTT. Its translation: CASSLGPSGVGNQPQHF. Looking up the rest from reference TRBV7-9 and TRBJ1-5 gives the full variable domain: DTGVSQNPRHKITKRGQNVTFRCDPISEHNRLYWYRQTLGQGPEFLTYFQNEAQLEKSRLLSDRFSAERPKGSFSTLEIQRTEQGDSAMYLCASSLGPSGVGNQPQHFGDGTRLSIL.